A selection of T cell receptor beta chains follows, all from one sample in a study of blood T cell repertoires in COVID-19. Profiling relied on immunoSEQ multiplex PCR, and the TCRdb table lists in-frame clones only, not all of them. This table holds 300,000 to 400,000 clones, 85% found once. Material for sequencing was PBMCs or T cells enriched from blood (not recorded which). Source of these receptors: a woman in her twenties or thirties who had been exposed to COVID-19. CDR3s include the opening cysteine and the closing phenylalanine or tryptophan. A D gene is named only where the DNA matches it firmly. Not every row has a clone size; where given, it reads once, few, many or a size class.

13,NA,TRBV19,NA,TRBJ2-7,CASSPDSSYEQYF,TGTGCCAGTAGCCCGGACAGCTCCTACGAGCAGTACTTC
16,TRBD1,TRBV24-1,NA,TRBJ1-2,CATSDFAVTGTYGYTF,TGTGCCACCAGTGATTTCGCCGTGACAGGGACCTATGGCTACACCTTC
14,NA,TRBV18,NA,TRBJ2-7,CASSPATSTHEQYF,TGTGCCAGCTCACCAGCCACTAGCACACACGAGCAGTACTTC
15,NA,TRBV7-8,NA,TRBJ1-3,CASSLRRISGNTIYF,TGTGCCAGCAGCTTAAGGCGGATCTCTGGAAACACCATATATTTT
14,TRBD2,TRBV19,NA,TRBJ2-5,CASSSGTKQETQYF,TGTGCCAGTAGTTCTGGGACTAAACAAGAGACCCAGTACTTC
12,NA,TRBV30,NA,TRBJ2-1,CASDWQNNEQFF,TGTGCCTCCGACTGGCAGAACAATGAGCAGTTCTTC
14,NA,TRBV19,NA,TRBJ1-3,CASSSDRPGNTIYF,TGTGCCAGTAGCTCCGACAGGCCTGGAAACACCATATATTTT
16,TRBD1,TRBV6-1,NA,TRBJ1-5,CASSGRGTGANQPQHF,TGTGCCAGCAGTGGACGGGGGACAGGGGCAAATCAGCCCCAGCATTTT
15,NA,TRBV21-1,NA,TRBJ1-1,CASSPGQGERTEAFF,TGTGCCAGCAGCCCAGGACAGGGGGAAAGAACTGAAGCTTTCTTT
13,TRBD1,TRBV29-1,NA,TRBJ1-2,CSVGQGADYGYTF,TGCAGCGTCGGACAGGGGGCGGACTATGGCTACACCTTC
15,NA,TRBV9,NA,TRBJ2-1,CASSVGTLRDNEQFF,TGTGCCAGCAGCGTAGGGACTCTCCGGGACAATGAGCAGTTCTTC
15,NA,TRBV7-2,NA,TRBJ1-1,CASSSEPQGNTEAFF,TGTGCCAGCAGCTCCGAGCCTCAGGGGAACACTGAAGCTTTCTTT
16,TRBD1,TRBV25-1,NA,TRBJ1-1,CASSEPGTAMNTEAFF,TGTGCCAGCAGTGAACCCGGGACAGCTATGAACACTGAAGCTTTCTTT
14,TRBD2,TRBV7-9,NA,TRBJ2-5,CASSLARGGETQYF,TGTGCCAGCAGCTTAGCGCGGGGGGGCGAGACCCAGTACTTC
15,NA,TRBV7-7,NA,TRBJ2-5,CASSLEGQARGTQYF,TGTGCTAGCAGCTTAGAGGGACAAGCTCGAGGGACCCAGTACTTC
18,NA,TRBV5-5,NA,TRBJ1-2,CASSLEGSWDIFFYGYTF,TGTGCCAGCAGCTTGGAGGGCTCGTGGGACATCTTTTTCTATGGCTACACCTTC
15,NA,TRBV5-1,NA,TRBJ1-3,CASSFTGTAGNTIYF,TGCGCCAGCAGCTTCACAGGGACGGCTGGAAACACCATATATTTT
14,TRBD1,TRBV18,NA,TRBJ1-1,CASSPGQGGGEAFF,TGTGCCAGCTCACCGGGACAGGGCGGGGGTGAAGCTTTCTTT
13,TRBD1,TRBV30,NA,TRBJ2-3,CAWETGVSDTQYF,TGTGCCTGGGAGACAGGGGTATCAGATACGCAGTATTTT
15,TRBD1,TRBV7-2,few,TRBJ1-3,CASSPTGTGGNTIYF,TGTGCCAGCAGCCCAACCGGGACAGGGGGAAACACCATATATTTT
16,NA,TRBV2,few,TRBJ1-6,CASRETDSSYNSPLHF,TGTGCCAGCAGGGAAACGGACAGCTCCTATAATTCACCCCTCCACTTT
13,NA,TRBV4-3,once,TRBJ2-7,CASSRDSGSEQYF,TGCGCCAGCAGCCGAGACTCCGGGTCCGAGCAGTACTTC
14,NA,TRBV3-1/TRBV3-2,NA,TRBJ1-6,CASSLNRVGSPLHF,TGTGCCAGCAGCCTGAACAGGGTCGGATCACCCCTCCACTTT
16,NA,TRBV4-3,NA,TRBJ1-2,CASSQHKQGANYGYTF,TGCGCCAGCAGCCAACATAAACAGGGAGCTAACTATGGCTACACCTTC
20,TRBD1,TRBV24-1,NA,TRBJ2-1,CATSDPPRPGTGENYNEQFF,TGTGCCACCAGTGACCCCCCTCGCCCCGGGACAGGGGAGAACTACAATGAGCAGTTCTTC
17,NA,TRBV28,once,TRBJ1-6,CASSIQGGGRTTSPLHF,TGTGCCAGCAGCATACAAGGGGGGGGGCGCACTACGTCACCCCTCCACTTT
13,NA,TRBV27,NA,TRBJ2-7,CASSLRDWREQYF,TGTGCCAGCAGTCTCCGGGACTGGAGGGAGCAGTACTTC
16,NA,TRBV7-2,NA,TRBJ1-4,CASSLDGALANEKLFF,TGTGCCAGCAGCTTAGATGGGGCTCTGGCTAATGAAAAACTGTTTTTT
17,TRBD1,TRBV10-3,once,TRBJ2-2,CAISDLTGASNTGELFF,TGTGCCATCAGTGATTTAACAGGGGCCTCGAACACCGGGGAGCTGTTTTTT
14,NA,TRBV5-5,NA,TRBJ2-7,CASSRNRETYEQYF,TGTGCCAGCAGCAGAAACAGGGAAACCTACGAGCAGTACTTC
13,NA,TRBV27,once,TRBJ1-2,CASSFGTHYGYTF,TGTGCCAGCAGTTTCGGGACACACTATGGCTACACCTTC
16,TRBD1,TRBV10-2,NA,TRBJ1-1,CASKEQGRIMNTEAFF,TGCGCCAGCAAGGAACAGGGGCGTATAATGAACACTGAAGCTTTCTTT
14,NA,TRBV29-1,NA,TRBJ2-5,CSVVRGGGSETQYF,TGCAGCGTTGTGAGAGGGGGTGGGTCGGAGACCCAGTACTTC
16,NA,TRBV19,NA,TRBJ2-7,CASSIMSSPSSYEQYF,TGTGCCAGTAGTATAATGAGTTCACCGAGCTCCTACGAGCAGTACTTC
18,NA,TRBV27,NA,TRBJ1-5,CASSPEGLPGKGNQPQHF,TGTGCCAGCAGTCCCGAGGGACTCCCCGGGAAAGGCAATCAGCCCCAGCATTTT
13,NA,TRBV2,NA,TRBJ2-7,CASSDRLVREQYF,TGTGCCAGCAGTGATCGACTAGTAAGGGAGCAGTACTTC
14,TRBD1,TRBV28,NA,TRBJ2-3,CASSSGTGPDTQYF,TGTGCCAGCAGTTCCGGGACAGGGCCAGATACGCAGTATTTT
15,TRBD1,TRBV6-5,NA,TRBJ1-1,CASISQGARGTEAFF,TGTGCCAGCATCTCACAGGGGGCCAGGGGCACTGAAGCTTTCTTT
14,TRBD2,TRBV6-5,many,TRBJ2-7,CASSYSDLAGEQYF,TGTGCCAGCAGTTACTCGGATCTAGCGGGAGAGCAGTACTTC
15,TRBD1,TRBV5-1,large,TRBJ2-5,CASSPADRDGETQYF,TGCGCCAGCAGCCCAGCCGACAGGGACGGGGAGACCCAGTACTTC
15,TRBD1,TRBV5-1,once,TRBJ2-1,CATAEGALSYNEQFF,TGCGCCACTGCAGAGGGGGCCCTCTCCTACAATGAGCAGTTCTTC
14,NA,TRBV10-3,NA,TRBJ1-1,CAISDTGRGTEAFF,TGTGCCATCAGCGACACAGGGAGAGGTACTGAAGCTTTCTTT
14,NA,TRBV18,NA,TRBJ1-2,CASSPGDTNYGYTF,TGTGCCAGCTCACCAGGGGACACTAACTATGGCTACACCTTC
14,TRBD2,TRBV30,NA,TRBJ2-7,CAWTSGALAYEQYF,TGTGCCTGGACTAGCGGGGCCTTAGCCTACGAGCAGTACTTC
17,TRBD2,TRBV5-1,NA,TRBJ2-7,CASSLDSLASGRYEQYF,TGCGCCAGCAGCTTGGACTCTCTGGCTAGCGGGAGGTACGAGCAGTACTTC
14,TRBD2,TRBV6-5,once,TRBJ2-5,CASSNWGGQETQYF,TGTGCCAGCAGCAACTGGGGGGGCCAAGAGACCCAGTACTTC
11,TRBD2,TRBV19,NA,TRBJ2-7,CASGRTGEQYF,TGTGCCAGCGGGAGGACGGGGGAGCAGTACTTC
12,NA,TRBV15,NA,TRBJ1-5,CATSAGYQPQHF,TGTGCCACCAGCGCAGGTTATCAGCCCCAGCATTTT
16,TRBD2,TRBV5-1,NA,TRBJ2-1,CASSLTGGRAGNEQFF,TGCGCCAGCAGCTTGACCGGCGGGAGGGCAGGGAATGAGCAGTTCTTC
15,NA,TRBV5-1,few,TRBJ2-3,CASRLDLQRGDTQYF,TGCGCCAGCCGCCTGGACCTTCAAAGGGGAGATACGCAGTATTTT
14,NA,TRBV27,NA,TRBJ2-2,CASSLTAYAGELFF,TGTGCCAGCAGTTTAACTGCCTACGCCGGGGAGCTGTTTTTT
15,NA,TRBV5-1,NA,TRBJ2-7,CASSLSPQQGSEQYF,TGCGCCAGCAGCCTCTCCCCGCAACAGGGCAGCGAGCAGTACTTC
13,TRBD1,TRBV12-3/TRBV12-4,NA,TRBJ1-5,CASSPNDRAAQHF,TGTGCCAGCAGCCCTAACGACAGGGCGGCCCAGCATTTT
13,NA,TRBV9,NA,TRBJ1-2,CASSATANYGYTF,TGTGCCAGCAGCGCGACAGCTAACTATGGCTACACCTTC
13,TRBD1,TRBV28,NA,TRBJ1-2,CASSPGTVWGYTF,TGTGCCAGCAGTCCCGGGACAGTTTGGGGCTACACCTTC